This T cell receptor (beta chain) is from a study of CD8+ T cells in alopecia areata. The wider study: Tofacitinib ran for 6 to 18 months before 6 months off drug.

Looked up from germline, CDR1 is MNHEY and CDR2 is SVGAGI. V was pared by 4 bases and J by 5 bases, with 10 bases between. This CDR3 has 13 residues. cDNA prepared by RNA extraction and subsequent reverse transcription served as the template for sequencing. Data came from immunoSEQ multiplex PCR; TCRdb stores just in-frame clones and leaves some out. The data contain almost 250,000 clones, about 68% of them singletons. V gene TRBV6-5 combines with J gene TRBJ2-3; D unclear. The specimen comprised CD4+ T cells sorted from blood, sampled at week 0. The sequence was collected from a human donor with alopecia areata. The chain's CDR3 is CASSSHGKDTQYF. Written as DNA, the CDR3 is TGTGCCAGCAGTTCCCACGGAAAAGATACGCAGTATTTT.